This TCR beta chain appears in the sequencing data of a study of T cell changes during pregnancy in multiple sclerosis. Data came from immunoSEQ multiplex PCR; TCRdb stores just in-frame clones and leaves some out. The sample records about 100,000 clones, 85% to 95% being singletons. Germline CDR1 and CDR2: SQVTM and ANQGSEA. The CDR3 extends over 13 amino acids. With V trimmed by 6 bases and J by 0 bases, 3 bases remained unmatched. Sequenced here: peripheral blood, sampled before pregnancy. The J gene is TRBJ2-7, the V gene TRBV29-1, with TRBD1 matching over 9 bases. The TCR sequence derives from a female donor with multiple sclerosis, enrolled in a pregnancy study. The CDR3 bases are TGCAGCGTGGGGACAGGGATCTCCTACGAGCAGTACTTC. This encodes CSVGTGISYEQYF.